The 21 T cell receptor beta chains below come from one sample, sequenced in a study of vaccination effects on CD4 cells after COVID-19. These receptors' antigens are unknown. Before sequencing took place, the ViraFEST assay used viral peptide pools to expand antigen-specific CD4+ T cells. Culturing for about 9 days preceded CD4+ T cell isolation. The protocol was immunoSEQ multiplex PCR, while the TCRdb copy is restricted to in-frame clones and leaves out a portion. Among around 79,000 clones listed, about 70% were seen once. Sample: CD4+ T cells from PBMCs cultured with HCoV-229E spike peptides, taken before COVID-19 vaccination. Receptors were obtained from a human donor who received a COVID-19 vaccine.

To note about this clone: Possible read error: a much larger clone is one base away. V is TRBV5-1 and J is TRBJ2-5; 8 nucleotides align to TRBD2. The germline gives CDR1 SGHRS, CDR2 YFSETQ. The trim removed 4 bases at V and 2 bases at J, leaving 1 base unmatched. The CDR3 spans 13 residues. The CDR3 nucleotides read TGCGCCAGCAGCCCGGGGGGGCAAGAGACCCAGTACTTC. Amino acids: CASSPGGQETQYF. Together with reference TRBV5-1 and TRBJ2-5, the CDR3 gives the full variable domain: KAGVTQTPRYLIKTRGQQVTLSCSPISGHRSVSWYQQTPGQGLQFLFEYFSETQRNKGNFPGRFSGRQFSNSRSEMNVSTLELGDSALYLCASSPGGQETQYFGPGTRLLVL.

This rearrangement joins TRBV7-2 to TRBJ1-4, with 7 bases fitting TRBD1. Germline lookup yields CDR1 SGHTA and CDR2 FQGNSA. The CDR3 runs to 15 residues. V trimming: 4 bases; J trimming: 3 bases; junction bases outside the gene matches: 5. Here the CDR3 DNA reads TGTGCCAGCAGCTCTCAGACAGGGTCTAATGAAAAACTGTTTTTT. Its protein is CASSSQTGSNEKLFF.

The chain employs TRBV12-3 or TRBV12-4 and TRBJ2-5, with D perhaps TRBD2 (6 bases). V was trimmed by 6 bases and J by 4 bases, leaving 12 bases between them. The CDR3 length is 13 residues. CDR3: CASRLWGGETQYF. As DNA, the CDR3 is TGTGCCAGCAGACTCTGGGGAGGAGAGACCCAGTACTTC.

This chain uses TRBV5-6 with TRBJ2-3, with a weak D call TRBD1 (5 bases). Between the trimmed V and J ends, which lost 1 base and 5 bases, there was a span of 14 bases. This CDR3 contains 15 residues. Germline-derived CDR1 and CDR2 are SGHDT and YYEEEE. In nucleotides, the CDR3 is TGTGCCAGCAGCTTGCCAGGGTCTGCTGTAGATACGCAGTATTTT. This translates into CASSLPGSAVDTQYF.

The chain links TRBV9 to TRBJ2-3; 8 bases are shared with TRBD2. The V gene end was trimmed by 4 bases and the J gene end by 6 bases; junction bases not matched to a gene: 10. CDR3 length equals 15 residues. Germline V gene data show CDR1 as SGDLS and CDR2 as YYNGEE. In DNA, the CDR3 is TGTGCCAGCAGCATAAGACGGGGGGGATCCGATACGCAGTATTTT. Translated: CASSIRRGGSDTQYF.

V and J are TRBV10-3 and TRBJ2-7, with a tentative D call TRBD2 (7 bases). The V gene's germline CDR1 is ENHRY and CDR2 SYGVKD. The V end lost 2 bases, the J end lost 3 bases, and 17 bases lay between the germline ends. This CDR3 spans 16 amino acids. The CDR3 spells CAISERGGGPNYEQYV. Here the CDR3 DNA reads TGTGCCATCAGTGAGAGGGGAGGGGGACCCAACTACGAGCAGTACGTC.

The chain links TRBV4-2 to TRBJ2-2; TRBD2 agrees at 10 bases. The germline V gene encodes CDR1 LGHNA and CDR2 YNFKEQ. The CDR3 spans 17 residues. V was clipped by 0 bases and J by 7 bases; unmatched bases: 8. The CDR3 reads CASSQDLQRGGNGELFF. DNA for the CDR3: TGTGCCAGCAGCCAAGACCTCCAGCGGGGGGGAAACGGGGAGCTGTTTTTT.

This clone was found once. The rearrangement joins TRBV5-1 to TRBJ1-2; D not certain. CDR1 SGHRS and CDR2 YFSETQ come from the germline V gene. The CDR3 runs 14 residues. V gave up 0 bases and J gave up 2 bases, with 8 bases separating them. The CDR3 DNA follows: TGCGCCAGCAGCTTGGCCCGGGGAAACTATGGCTACACCTTC. It yields the protein CASSLARGNYGYTF.

The V call is TRBV19, the J call TRBJ1-5, with D perhaps TRBD1 (5 bases). The germline V and J ends were trimmed by 1 base and 7 bases, with 8 bases remaining between them. The CDR3 consists of 13 residues. From germline, CDR1 is LNHDA and CDR2 SQIVND (reference sequence). The CDR3 sequence is CASSIGRDQPQHF. The DNA for the CDR3 is TGTGCCAGTAGTATAGGCAGGGACCAGCCCCAGCATTTT.

This sequence joins TRBV30 and TRBJ1-4, with TRBD1 as a possible D gene (5 bases). Germline CDR1 GTSNPN, CDR2 SVGIG (reference sequence). This CDR3 is 13 amino acids long. The V end was cut by 1 base, the J end by 7 bases, with 10 bases between. CDR3 sequence: CAWSGGVGEKLFF. The CDR3 DNA sequence: TGTGCCTGGAGTGGGGGCGTCGGTGAAAAACTGTTTTTT.

The chain combines TRBV6-6 with TRBJ1-5; possibly TRBD1 for D (5 bases). Between the trimmed V and J ends, which lost 7 bases and 7 bases, there was a span of 20 bases. Germline lookup yields CDR1 MNHNY and CDR2 SVGAGI (reference sequence). CDR3 size: 15 residues. CDR3 sequence (DNA): TGTGCCAGCACCTCACCTCCTGCAGGGCGACAGCCCCAGCATTTT. This sequence encodes CASTSPPAGRQPQHF.

The chain couples TRBV7-9 to TRBJ2-3; D is perhaps TRBD2 (6 bases). This CDR3 has 13 amino acids. V lost 3 bases and J lost 4, with 8 bases in between. Germline V gene lookup returns CDR1 SEHNR and CDR2 FQNEAQ (reference sequence). The CDR3: CASSFGGADTQYF. The CDR3 region has the DNA TGTGCCAGCAGCTTTGGAGGGGCAGATACGCAGTATTTT. Full variable domain (outside the CDR3, taken from reference TRBV7-9 and TRBJ2-3): DTGVSQNPRHKITKRGQNVTFRCDPISEHNRLYWYRQTLGQGPEFLTYFQNEAQLEKSRLLSDRFSAERPKGSFSTLEIQRTEQGDSAMYLCASSFGGADTQYFGPGTRLTVL.

The genes are TRBV29-1 and TRBJ2-1; weak D call: TRBD2 (5 bases). The germline V and J ends were trimmed by 1 base and 8 bases, with 12 bases remaining between them. Germline V lookup: CDR1 SQVTM, CDR2 ANQGSEA. This CDR3 is built from 13 residues. The CDR3 DNA sequence: TGCAGCGTTGAAGTCCCCCCCGGGGATGAGCAGTTCTTC. Translated: CSVEVPPGDEQFF.

This clone was counted a few times. V and J are TRBV7-3 and TRBJ1-6; perhaps TRBD1 as D (5 bases). The germline CDR1 and CDR2 sequences are SGHTA and FQGTGA. The CDR3 totals 15 residues. The V end lost 0 bases, the J end lost 6 bases, and 9 bases lay between the germline ends. CDR3 coding DNA: TGTGCCAGCAGCTTAACGGGGGGTAGTAATTCACCCCTCCACTTT. Its translation is CASSLTGGSNSPLHF.

The chain couples TRBV20-1 to TRBJ1-1, with unresolved D. The CDR3 runs to 11 residues. CDR1 DFQATT and CDR2 SNEGSKA come from the germline V gene (reference sequence). V dropped 5 bases and J dropped 1 base, with 5 bases sitting between them. CDR3 loop: CSAQRNTEAFF. DNA of the CDR3: TGCAGTGCTCAGAGGAACACTGAAGCTTTCTTT.

The V and J genes are TRBV9 and TRBJ2-1; D not resolved. The CDR3 has 14 amino acids. The V and J ends lost 4 bases and 9 bases respectively, with 17 bases between them. From germline, CDR1 is SGDLS and CDR2 YYNGEE. Here the CDR3 DNA reads TGTGCCAGCAGCTCAAATTTGGGCGTGAGTGAGCAGTTCTTC. This gives the protein CASSSNLGVSEQFF.

V usage is TRBV6-5 and J usage is TRBJ1-2; no clear D gene. Germline CDR1 MNHEY, CDR2 SVGAGI. The V and J ends lost 6 bases and 0 bases respectively, with 8 bases between them. The CDR3 is 13 residues long. CDR3 DNA: TGTGCCAGCAGGCTAACTCCTAACTATGGCTACACCTTC. This translates into CASRLTPNYGYTF.

The chain joins TRBV15 to TRBJ2-7; TRBD1 might be the D (5 bases). V lost 1 base to trimming and J lost 0 bases, with 10 bases between them. The germline gives CDR1 LNHNV, CDR2 YYDKDF (reference sequence). This CDR3 has 15 residues. CDR3 DNA sequence: TGTGCCACCAGCAGAGGACAGCTAAGCTCCTACGAGCAGTACGTC. Its translation is CATSRGQLSSYEQYV.

The rearrangement joins TRBV7-2 to TRBJ1-1, with TRBD1 matching over 10 bases. CDR1 and CDR2 (germline): SGHTA, FQGNSA. This CDR3 spans 14 amino acids. With 6 bases clipped from V and 3 bases from J, the junction kept 4 bases outside the gene matches. CDR3 amino acids: CASSQGQGHTEAFF. CDR3 bases: TGTGCCAGCAGTCAGGGACAGGGGCACACTGAAGCTTTCTTT.

The rearrangement joins TRBV7-2 to TRBJ2-1, with a tentative D call TRBD2 (6 bases). Trimming cost V 1 base and J 4 bases, with 20 bases left between them. CDR1 is SGHTA and CDR2 is FQGNSA in the germline V gene. CDR3 length: 18 amino acids. The CDR3 DNA reads TGTGCCAGCAGCTTAGACCCGGGAGCCCTAATAACTTACAATGAGCAGTTCTTC. This gives the protein CASSLDPGALITYNEQFF.

The V and J genes are TRBV28 and TRBJ1-6; maybe TRBD1 (5 bases). Trimming stripped 5 bases from V and 5 bases from J, with 13 bases between. Per the germline V gene, CDR1 is MDHEN and CDR2 is SYDVKM. The CDR3 length is 15 residues. The CDR3 is CASSPGGTDNSPLHF. DNA for the CDR3: TGTGCCAGCAGTCCCGGCGGGACCGATAATTCACCCCTCCACTTT.